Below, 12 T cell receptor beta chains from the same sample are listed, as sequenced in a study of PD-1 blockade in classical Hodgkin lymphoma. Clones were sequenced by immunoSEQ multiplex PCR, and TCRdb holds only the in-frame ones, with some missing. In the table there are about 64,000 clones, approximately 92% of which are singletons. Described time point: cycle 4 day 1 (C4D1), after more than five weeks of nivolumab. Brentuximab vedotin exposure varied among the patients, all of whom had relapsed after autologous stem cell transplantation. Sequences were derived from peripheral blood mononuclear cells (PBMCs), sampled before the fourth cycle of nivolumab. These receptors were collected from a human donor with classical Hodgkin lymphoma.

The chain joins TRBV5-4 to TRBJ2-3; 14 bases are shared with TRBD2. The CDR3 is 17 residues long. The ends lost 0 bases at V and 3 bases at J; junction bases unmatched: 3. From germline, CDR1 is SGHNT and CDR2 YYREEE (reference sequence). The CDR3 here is CASSLGLAGGNTDTQYF. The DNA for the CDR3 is TGTGCCAGCAGCTTGGGACTAGCGGGGGGGAATACAGATACGCAGTATTTT.

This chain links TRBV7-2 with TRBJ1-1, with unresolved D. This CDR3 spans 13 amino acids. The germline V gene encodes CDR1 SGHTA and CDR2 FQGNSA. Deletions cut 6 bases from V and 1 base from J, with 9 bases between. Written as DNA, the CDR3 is TGTGCCAGCAGAAAAGGGAAGAACACTGAAGCTTTCTTT. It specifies CASRKGKNTEAFF. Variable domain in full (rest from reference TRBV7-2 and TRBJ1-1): GAGVSQSPSNKVTEKGKDVELRCDPISGHTALYWYRQSLGQGLEFLIYFQGNSAPDKSGLPSDRFSAERTGGSVSTLTIQRTQQEDSAVYLCASRKGKNTEAFFGQGTRLTVV.

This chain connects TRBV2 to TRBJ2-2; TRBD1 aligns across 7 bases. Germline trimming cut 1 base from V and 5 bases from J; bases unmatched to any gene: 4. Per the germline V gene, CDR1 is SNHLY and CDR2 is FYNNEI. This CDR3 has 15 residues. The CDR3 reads CASSEGTGRTGELFF. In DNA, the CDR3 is TGTGCCAGCAGTGAAGGGACAGGAAGAACCGGGGAGCTGTTTTTT.

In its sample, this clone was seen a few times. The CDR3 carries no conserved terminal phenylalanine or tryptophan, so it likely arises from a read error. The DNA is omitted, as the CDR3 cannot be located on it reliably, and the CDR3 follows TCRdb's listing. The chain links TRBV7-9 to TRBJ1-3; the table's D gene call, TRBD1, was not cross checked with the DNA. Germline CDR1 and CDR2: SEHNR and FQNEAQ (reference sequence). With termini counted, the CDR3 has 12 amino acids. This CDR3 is CASSLDSPGVTS.

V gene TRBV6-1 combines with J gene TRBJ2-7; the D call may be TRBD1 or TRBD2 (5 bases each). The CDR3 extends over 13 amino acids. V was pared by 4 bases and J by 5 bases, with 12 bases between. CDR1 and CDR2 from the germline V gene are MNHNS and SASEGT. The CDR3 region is CASSVGVGDEQYF. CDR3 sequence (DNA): TGTGCCAGCAGTGTGGGGGTGGGGGACGAGCAGTACTTC.

CDR3 residues: CASSPGQGTISYEQYF. CDR3 nucleotide sequence: TGTGCCAGCAGCCCGGGACAGGGGACAATCTCCTACGAGCAGTACTTC. The chain links TRBV5-6 to TRBJ2-7; TRBD1 matches at 10 bases. Looked up from germline, CDR1 is SGHDT and CDR2 is YYEEEE. This CDR3 has 16 amino acids. The trim removed 4 bases at V and 0 bases at J, leaving 7 bases unmatched.

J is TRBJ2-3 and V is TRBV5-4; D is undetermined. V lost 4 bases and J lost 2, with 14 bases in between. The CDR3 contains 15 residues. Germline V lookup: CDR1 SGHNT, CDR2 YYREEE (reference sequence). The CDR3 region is CASSKPGLDTDTQYF. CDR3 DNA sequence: TGTGCCAGCAGCAAGCCGGGTCTAGACACAGATACGCAGTATTTT.

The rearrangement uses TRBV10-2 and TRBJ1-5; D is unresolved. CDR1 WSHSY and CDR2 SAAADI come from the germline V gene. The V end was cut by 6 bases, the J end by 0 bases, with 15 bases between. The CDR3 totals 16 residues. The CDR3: CASSQAGTGSNQPQHF. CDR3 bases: TGCGCCAGCAGCCAGGCAGGCACGGGTAGCAATCAGCCCCAGCATTTT.

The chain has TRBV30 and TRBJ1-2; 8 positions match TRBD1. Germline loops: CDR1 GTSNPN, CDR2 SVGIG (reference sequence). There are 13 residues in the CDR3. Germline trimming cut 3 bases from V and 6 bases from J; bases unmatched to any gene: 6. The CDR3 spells CAWRLAGGNGYTF. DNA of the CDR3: TGTGCCTGGAGACTGGCAGGGGGCAATGGCTACACCTTC.

For the CDR3, the DNA is TGCGCCAGCAGCTTGGACGGCTCTGGGGCCAACGTCCTGACTTTC. Protein: CASSLDGSGANVLTF. V gene TRBV5-1 combines with J gene TRBJ2-6; D is uncertain. CDR1 and CDR2 from the germline V gene are SGHRS and YFSETQ. V was shortened by 0 bases and J by 0 bases, with 4 bases between the two germline ends. The CDR3 spans 15 residues.

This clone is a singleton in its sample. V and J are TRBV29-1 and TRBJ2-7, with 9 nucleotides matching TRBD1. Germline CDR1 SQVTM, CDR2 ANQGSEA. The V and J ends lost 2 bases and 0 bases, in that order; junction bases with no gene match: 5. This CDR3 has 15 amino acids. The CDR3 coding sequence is TGCAGCGTTGAAAAGCGGGACAGGGCCTCCTACGAGCAGTACTTC. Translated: CSVEKRDRASYEQYF.

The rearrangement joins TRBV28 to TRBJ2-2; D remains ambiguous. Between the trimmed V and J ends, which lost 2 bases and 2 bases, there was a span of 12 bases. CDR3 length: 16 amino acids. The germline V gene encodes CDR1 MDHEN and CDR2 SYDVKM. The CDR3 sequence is CASSLTVLSNTGELFF. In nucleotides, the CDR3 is TGTGCCAGCAGTTTAACGGTTCTATCCAACACCGGGGAGCTGTTTTTT.